The rows below give T cell receptor beta chains drawn from one sample of a study of T cell clonotyping in hematopoietic cell transplantation. TCRdb keeps only in-frame clones here, not all; method: immunoSEQ multiplex PCR. The sample contains 65,000 to 80,000 clones, about 96% of which appear only once. The specimen was peripheral blood mononuclear cells, collected before stem cell transplant. The receptors here all came from a woman aged 50 to 60 with acute myeloid leukemia. Some clones in this sample may be carry-over from other donors' samples. CDR3s include the opening cysteine and the closing phenylalanine or tryptophan. Fields, in order: V gene, J gene, clone size, D gene, CDR3 DNA, CDR3 protein. A D gene is named only where the DNA matches it firmly. Clone size, where shown, is once, few, many, or a class for clones that have expanded.

V gene: TRBV14
J gene: TRBJ1-6
clone size: .
D gene: .
CDR3 DNA: TGTGCCAGCAGCCAAGTAAGGACAGCCATCCACTTT
CDR3 protein: CASSQVRTAIHF

V gene: TRBV7-6
J gene: TRBJ2-2
clone size: .
D gene: .
CDR3 DNA: TGTGCCAGCAGCCCCAACCCTAGTAGTTTGACCGGGGAGCTGTTTTTT
CDR3 protein: CASSPNPSSLTGELFF

V gene: TRBV6-6
J gene: TRBJ1-2
clone size: .
D gene: .
CDR3 DNA: TGTGCCAGCAGCCGGGACCGATTGGACTACACCTTC
CDR3 protein: CASSRDRLDYTF

V gene: TRBV11-1
J gene: TRBJ1-2
clone size: .
D gene: .
CDR3 DNA: TGTGCCAGCAGCTTAGCTTATCGGGGAAGTGGCTACACCTTC
CDR3 protein: CASSLAYRGSGYTF

V gene: TRBV14
J gene: TRBJ1-1
clone size: once
D gene: TRBD1
CDR3 DNA: TGTGCCAGCAGCCAAAGGACAGGGTGGAACACTGAAGCTTTCTTT
CDR3 protein: CASSQRTGWNTEAFF

V gene: TRBV7-2
J gene: TRBJ2-5
clone size: .
D gene: .
CDR3 DNA: TGTGCCAGCAGCTTATCGGGGACACAAGAGACCCAGTACTTC
CDR3 protein: CASSLSGTQETQYF

V gene: TRBV28
J gene: TRBJ2-3
clone size: once
D gene: .
CDR3 DNA: TGTGCCAGCAGTTTAATCAGCGGATCCCCACAAGATACGCAGTATTTT
CDR3 protein: CASSLISGSPQDTQYF

V gene: TRBV5-5
J gene: TRBJ2-3
clone size: .
D gene: .
CDR3 DNA: TGTGCCAGCAACCATGGGGACGGAAGCACAGATACGCAGTATTTT
CDR3 protein: CASNHGDGSTDTQYF

V gene: TRBV27
J gene: TRBJ2-7
clone size: .
D gene: .
CDR3 DNA: TGTGCCAGCAGTTCACCCCCGCGGCAGGCCCGGCAGTACTTC
CDR3 protein: CASSSPPRQARQYF

V gene: TRBV7-2
J gene: TRBJ2-7
clone size: once
D gene: TRBD1
CDR3 DNA: TGTGCCAGCAGCTTAAACAGGGGGCCCTACGAGCAGTACTTC
CDR3 protein: CASSLNRGPYEQYF

V gene: TRBV2
J gene: TRBJ2-7
clone size: .
D gene: .
CDR3 DNA: TGTGCCAGCAGTGTAGAACCGGACTCCTACGAGCAGTACTTC
CDR3 protein: CASSVEPDSYEQYF

V gene: TRBV18
J gene: TRBJ2-7
clone size: .
D gene: .
CDR3 DNA: TGTGCCAGCTCATCCGGGGGGCTTCCCTACGAGCAGTACTTC
CDR3 protein: CASSSGGLPYEQYF

V gene: TRBV2
J gene: TRBJ2-5
clone size: .
D gene: TRBD2
CDR3 DNA: TGTGCCAGCAGTGGGACTAGCGGGAGTCTAGAGACCCAGTACTTC
CDR3 protein: CASSGTSGSLETQYF

V gene: TRBV29-1
J gene: TRBJ2-5
clone size: .
D gene: TRBD1
CDR3 DNA: TGCAGCGTGATGAGGACAGGCTACCAAGAGACCCAGTACTTC
CDR3 protein: CSVMRTGYQETQYF

V gene: TRBV25-1
J gene: TRBJ1-1
clone size: .
D gene: TRBD1
CDR3 DNA: TGTGCCAGCAGGGGGCAGGGGGGCCACACTGAAGCTTTCTTT
CDR3 protein: CASRGQGGHTEAFF

V gene: TRBV5-1
J gene: TRBJ2-1
clone size: .
D gene: TRBD2
CDR3 DNA: TGCGCCAGCAGCTTAGGACTAGCGGGATCAAGTGAGCAGTTCTTC
CDR3 protein: CASSLGLAGSSEQFF